The present entry profiles one T cell receptor (beta chain) with its context. Some clones are missing from TCRdb's copy, which holds only in-frame ones; the method was immunoSEQ multiplex PCR. The sample lists 2.5 million or so clones; more than 80% were seen once. This sample was included in a study of shared clonotypes between healthy human individuals. This CDR3 is built from 15 residues. Trimming removed 2 bases at V and 6 bases at J, with 14 bases between. The germline V gene has CDR1 SGHTA and CDR2 FQGNSA. The sequence derives from a man aged 18 to 29 in good health. The sample was naive CD4+ T cells sorted from blood. Described subset: CD45RA+ positively selected. The chain is built from TRBV7-2 and TRBJ2-1; perhaps TRBD2 as D (6 bases). CDR3 region: CASSLMGGIGNEQFF. CDR3 sequence (DNA): TGTGCCAGCAGCTTAATGGGCGGGATTGGCAATGAGCAGTTCTTC. The full variable domain, in which reference TRBV7-2 and TRBJ2-1 provide the parts outside the CDR3, is GAGVSQSPSNKVTEKGKDVELRCDPISGHTALYWYRQSLGQGLEFLIYFQGNSAPDKSGLPSDRFSAERTGGSVSTLTIQRTQQEDSAVYLCASSLMGGIGNEQFFGPGTRLTVL.